This is a list of T cell receptor beta chains from one sample in a study of identical twins. TCRdb passed the 5' RACE reads through MiXCR, listing each CDR3 protein once. The sample records 650,000 to 750,000 distinct CDR3 sequences, 21% being singletons. This sample was shared with a second study, whose subject was T cells expressing NK-cell markers.

Material for sequencing was PBMCs. Receptors were obtained from a woman between 18 and 30 years old in good health. CDR3s include the opening cysteine and the closing phenylalanine or tryptophan. The D gene is left open where the match is weak. Part of the rows lack a size; the others show once, few, many or a class for expanded clones.

v_call	j_call	d_call	clone_size	cdr3_nt	cdr3_aa
TRBV5-5	TRBJ1-5	NA	few	TGTGCCAGCAGCTTGAGCCCTTATGGGGGATTGAATCAGCCCCAGCATTTT	CASSLSPYGGLNQPQHF
TRBV10-3	TRBJ1-5	NA	few	TGTGCCATCAGTGAGAGGACGGGCAATCAGCCCCAGCATTTT	CAISERTGNQPQHF
TRBV5-1	TRBJ2-3	TRBD2	few	TGCGCCAGCAGCCGGACTAGCGGGGTAGATACGCAGTATTTT	CASSRTSGVDTQYF
TRBV29-1	TRBJ2-7	TRBD2	few	TGCAGCGTCCGTCGCAACCGGGACGGGGGGTACGAGCAGTACTTC	CSVRRNRDGGYEQYF
TRBV3-1	TRBJ2-2	NA	NA	TGTGCCAGCAGCCAAGGTTGGGGGAACACCGGGGAGCTGTTTTTT	CASSQGWGNTGELFF
TRBV5-6	TRBJ2-2	TRBD2	few	TGTGCCAGCAGCTTGGGGACTAGCTACCTTAACACCGGGGAGCTGTTTTTT	CASSLGTSYLNTGELFF
TRBV12-3/TRBV12-4	TRBJ2-1	NA	many	TGTGCCAGCGCGTACAATGAGCAGTTCTTC	CASAYNEQFF
TRBV14	TRBJ2-6	NA	NA	TGTGCCAGCAGCCAAGGGTACAGGGCTCCTGGGGCCAACGTCCTGACTTTC	CASSQGYRAPGANVLTF
TRBV5-1	TRBJ2-2	NA	NA	TGCGCCAGCTGGCAGGGAACCGAGCGCGGGGAGCTGTTTTTT	CASWQGTERGELFF
TRBV27	TRBJ2-2	NA	few	TGTGCCAGCAGCCCCGGCGGGGCCGGCGGGGAGCTGTTTTTT	CASSPGGAGGELFF
TRBV4-1	TRBJ1-2	NA	NA	TGCGCCAGCAGCCAAGTCATCTCTCCGGGACGGGATGGCTACACCTTC	CASSQVISPGRDGYTF
TRBV20-1	TRBJ2-7	TRBD1	many	TGCAGTGCTGCCTCAACAGGGGGAAGGCTCTCCTACGAGCAGTACTTC	CSAASTGGRLSYEQYF
TRBV5-6	TRBJ2-5	NA	few	TGTGCCAGCAGCTTTGGGAGTCCCGGGGCCCAGTACTTC	CASSFGSPGAQYF
TRBV20-1	TRBJ2-3	NA	few	TGCAGTGCCAAACTCACAGATACGCAGTATTTT	CSAKLTDTQYF
TRBV7-6	TRBJ2-7	TRBD2	NA	TGTGCCAGCAGCCAACAAATTAGCGGGGGGACCTACGAGCAGTACTTC	CASSQQISGGTYEQYF
TRBV6-5	TRBJ2-2	NA	many	TGTGCCAGCAGTTACGGGGAGAACACCGGGGAGCTGTTTTTT	CASSYGENTGELFF
TRBV20-1	TRBJ2-3	TRBD2	NA	TGCAGTGCTAAACTAGCGGGCACAGATACGCAGTATTTT	CSAKLAGTDTQYF
TRBV20-1	TRBJ2-1	TRBD1	NA	TGCAGTGCTATCCCGGGACAGACCTACAATGAGCAGTTCTTC	CSAIPGQTYNEQFF
TRBV5-1	TRBJ2-5	TRBD1	NA	TGCGCCAGCAGTTCCTCTCCCGGGACAGAAGAGACCCAGTACTTC	CASSSSPGTEETQYF
TRBV14	TRBJ1-2	NA	few	TGTGCCAGCAGTATGTTTGGGAACTATGGCTACACCTTC	CASSMFGNYGYTF
TRBV18	TRBJ2-7	TRBD2	few	TGTGCCAGCTCACCCCGGACTAGCGGGAACTACGAGCAGTACTTC	CASSPRTSGNYEQYF
TRBV7-8	TRBJ2-1	TRBD2	NA	TGTGCCAGCAGCTTTAGCGGGGCGTCCTACAATGAGCAGTTCTTC	CASSFSGASYNEQFF
TRBV2	TRBJ2-7	NA	few	TGTGCCAGCAGTGCTGAGGGATACGAGCAGTACTTC	CASSAEGYEQYF
TRBV3-1	TRBJ2-7	NA	NA	TGTGCCAGCAGAAAACCGGGACTTAGGGTATCCTACGAGCAGTACTTC	CASRKPGLRVSYEQYF
TRBV20-1	TRBJ1-2	NA	few	TGCAGTGCTAGTGACGCGGGGGCATACGCTGGCTACACCTTC	CSASDAGAYAGYTF